This T cell receptor (beta chain) emerged from a study of Graves' ophthalmopathy and Graves' hyperthyroidism. Amplification of the TCR beta CDR3 regions used RNA transcripts (as template). Second-round multiplex PCR came after first-round RT-PCR with HTBI primers. One entry per CDR3 protein, called by TCRdb with MiXCR from the multiplex PCR reads. The data contain over a million distinct CDR3 sequences, 35% to 45% of them singletons. This CDR3 comprises 15 residues. Germline V gene lookup returns CDR1 SNHLY and CDR2 FYNNEI. Germline trimming cut 6 bases from V and 0 bases from J; bases unmatched to any gene: 5. This clonotype was detected many times.

The chain uses TRBV2 and TRBJ1-5, with 7 bases that match TRBD1. Sequencing used peripheral blood or thyroid tissue (not recorded which). The source of this sequence is an adult man with Graves' hyperthyroidism. CDR3 coding DNA: TGTGCCAGCAGCGGGGGACAGATTAGCAATCAGCCCCAGCATTTT. It encodes CASSGGQISNQPQHF.